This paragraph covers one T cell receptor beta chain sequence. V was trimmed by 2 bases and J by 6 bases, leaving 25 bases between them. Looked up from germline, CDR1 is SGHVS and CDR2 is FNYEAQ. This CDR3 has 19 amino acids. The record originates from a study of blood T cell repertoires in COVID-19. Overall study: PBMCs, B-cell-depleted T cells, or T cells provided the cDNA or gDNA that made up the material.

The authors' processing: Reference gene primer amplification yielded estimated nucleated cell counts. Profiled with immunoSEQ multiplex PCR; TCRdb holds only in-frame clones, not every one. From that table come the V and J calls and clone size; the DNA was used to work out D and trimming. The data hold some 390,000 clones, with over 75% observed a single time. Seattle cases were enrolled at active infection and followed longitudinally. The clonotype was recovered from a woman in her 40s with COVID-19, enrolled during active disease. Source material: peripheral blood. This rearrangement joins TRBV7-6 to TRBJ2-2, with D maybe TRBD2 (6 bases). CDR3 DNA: TGTGCCAGCAGCTTAAGTGGTGCTGGGGCGGGCGGGATCTCCGGGGAGCTGTTTTTT. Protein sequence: CASSLSGAGAGGISGELFF.